This entry features one T cell receptor (beta chain) sequence. Antigen specificity is unknown. The data stem from a study of shared clonotypes between healthy human individuals. The CDR3 covers 13 residues. V gave up 5 bases and J gave up 4 bases; unmatched junction bases: 4. Per the germline V gene, CDR1 is KGHSH and CDR2 is LQKENI. General study points: Sampling used blood alone; tissue repertoires probably differ.

Data came from immunoSEQ multiplex PCR; TCRdb stores just in-frame clones and leaves some out. Of hundreds of thousands of clones listed, around 97% are singletons. The material sequenced was naive CD4+ T cells sorted from blood. Subset denoted: CD45RA+ positively selected. The gene calls are TRBV18 and TRBJ1-1; 7 positions match TRBD1. This receptor was identified in a woman in her twenties or thirties in good health. Here the CDR3 DNA reads TGTGCCAGCTCAAGGGACAGCTTCACTGAAGCTTTCTTT. Translation gives CASSRDSFTEAFF.